The 20 T cell receptor beta chains reported below all come from one sample, sequenced in a study of blood T cell repertoires in COVID-19. Clones were read by immunoSEQ multiplex PCR, and TCRdb kept only the in-frame ones, dropping some. Here the sample spans about 170,000 clones, 85% to 90% being singletons. Sequenced sample: peripheral blood. The receptors originated from a woman aged 80 or over with COVID-19, enrolled during active disease.

J is TRBJ2-7 and V is TRBV19, with D perhaps TRBD2 (6 bases). The CDR3 covers 14 residues. Trimming stripped 8 bases from V and 2 bases from J, with 16 bases between. The germline V gene has CDR1 LNHDA and CDR2 SQIVND (reference sequence). The DNA of the CDR3 is TGTGCCAGTGCCAAGTCAGCGGGTACCTACGAGCAGTACTTC. Translation gives CASAKSAGTYEQYF.

This chain joins TRBV3-1 (or the pseudogene TRBV3-2) and TRBJ1-1; 8 nucleotides match TRBD1. The CDR3 loop spans 15 amino acids. The V gene's germline CDR1 is LGHDT and CDR2 YNNKEL (reference sequence). J lost 5 bases, V lost 3 bases, and 8 bases had no gene match. CDR3 DNA sequence: TGTGCCAGCAGCCAGATTGGACAGGGTATAACTGAAGCTTTCTTT. It translates to CASSQIGQGITEAFF.

The chain combines TRBV5-4 with TRBJ2-2; 9 bases line up with TRBD1. This CDR3 region has 16 residues. Germline V gives CDR1 SGHNT, CDR2 YYREEE (reference sequence). Unmatched junction bases numbered 10, after V lost 0 bases and J lost 10 bases. CDR3: CASSLGRDRVSMELFF. The DNA for the CDR3 is TGTGCCAGCAGCTTGGGACGGGACAGGGTTTCCATGGAGCTGTTTTTT.

The rearrangement joins TRBV7-3 to TRBJ2-5; 13 positions agree with TRBD2. Germline V CDR1 and CDR2: SGHTA, FQGTGA. V was pared by 0 bases and J by 5 bases, with 3 bases of the junction left unmatched. The CDR3 is 16 residues long. The CDR3 DNA reads as TGTGCCAGCAGCTTAACTGGACTAGCGGGAGTGGAGACCCAGTACTTC. It yields the protein CASSLTGLAGVETQYF.

V is TRBV7-2 and J is TRBJ1-3; TRBD1 matches 7 bases. CDR1 is SGHTA and CDR2 is FQGNSA in the germline V gene. J was trimmed by 2 bases and V by 3 bases; bases with no gene match: 4. The CDR3 is 15 residues long. The CDR3 spells CASSFPGTAGNTIYF. The CDR3 DNA is TGTGCCAGCAGCTTCCCGGGGACAGCTGGAAACACCATATATTTT.

This clone has a handful of counts. The chain is built from TRBV28 and TRBJ1-4; 7 bases line up with TRBD1. CDR1 is MDHEN, CDR2 SYDVKM, per germline. This CDR3 is 17 amino acids long. Losses at the gene ends were 3 bases for V and 7 bases for J; bases not matched to a gene: 14. CDR3 region: CASSFVYTRDSSEKLFF. The CDR3 nucleotides read TGTGCCAGCAGTTTTGTCTATACCCGGGACAGTAGTGAAAAACTGTTTTTT.

The chain links TRBV28 to TRBJ1-2, with 7 positions matching TRBD1. V was clipped by 7 bases and J by 5 bases; unmatched bases: 16. The CDR3 is 16 residues long. The V gene's germline CDR1 is MDHEN and CDR2 SYDVKM. The CDR3 sequence is CASITPRGQGEYGYTF. CDR3 nucleotide sequence: TGTGCCAGCATCACACCGAGGGGGCAGGGGGAGTATGGCTACACCTTC.

This clone was found once. This rearrangement joins TRBV29-1 to TRBJ2-5; D not certain. Looked up from germline, CDR1 is SQVTM and CDR2 is ANQGSEA. V lost 7 bases and J lost 1, with 7 bases in between. The CDR3 has 11 residues. The DNA for the CDR3 is TGCAGCGGGCTGGCCCAAGAGACCCAGTACTTC. It specifies CSGLAQETQYF.

CDR3 DNA sequence: TGTGCCAGCAGCCCGACCGCGGGGGCCCGTGGTTCACCCCTCCACTTT. The encoded protein is CASSPTAGARGSPLHF. The rearrangement links TRBV7-8 to TRBJ1-6; tentative D call: TRBD1 (6 bases). CDR1 is SGHVS, CDR2 FQNEAQ, per germline. The CDR3 is 16 residues long. V was cut by 5 bases and J by 9 bases, with 20 bases left in between.

This clone was seen only a few times. CDR3 region: CASSLYRDTEAFF. CDR3 in DNA: TGTGCCAGCAGCTTATACAGGGACACTGAAGCTTTCTTT. The V and J genes are TRBV7-8 and TRBJ1-1, with TRBD1 as a possible D gene (6 bases). V was shortened by 2 bases and J by 3 bases, with 7 bases between the two germline ends. The length of the CDR3 is 13 residues. Germline V lookup: CDR1 SGHVS, CDR2 FQNEAQ.

V usage is TRBV2 and J usage is TRBJ2-2, with D possibly matching TRBD2 (5 bases). Per germline, CDR1 SNHLY and CDR2 FYNNEI. This CDR3 has 15 amino acids. V lost 8 bases, J lost 4 bases, and 17 bases lay in between. CDR3 coding DNA: TGTGCCAGCGGAGGAAAGAATACGGGCACCGGGGAGCTGTTTTTT. Encoded protein: CASGGKNTGTGELFF.

This clone was found a few times. The genes are TRBV7-2 and TRBJ1-1; D gene ambiguous. V dropped 2 bases and J dropped 4 bases, with 8 bases sitting between them. Germline V gene data show CDR1 as SGHTA and CDR2 as FQGNSA. The length of the CDR3 is 13 residues. The CDR3 DNA is TGTGCCAGCAGCTTATTTCGGGGCACTGAAGCTTTCTTT. Translated, it gives CASSLFRGTEAFF.

This chain uses TRBV2 with TRBJ2-3; perhaps TRBD1 as D (5 bases). The CDR3 spans 12 residues. With 5 bases removed from V and 5 bases from J, the gap between germline ends came to 8 bases. Germline-derived CDR1 and CDR2 are SNHLY and FYNNEI. CDR3 region: CASSRQLDTQYF. Here the CDR3 DNA reads TGTGCCAGCAGTAGACAGTTAGATACGCAGTATTTT.

The chain couples TRBV19 to TRBJ2-6; 8 nucleotides line up with TRBD1. Unmatched junction bases numbered 8, after V lost 7 bases and J lost 3 bases. The germline CDR1 and CDR2 sequences are LNHDA and SQIVND (reference sequence). The CDR3 extends over 16 amino acids. CDR3 coding DNA: TGTGCCAGTACCATGGACAGGGTGATTGGGGCCAACGTCCTGACTTTC. This codes for CASTMDRVIGANVLTF. The variable domain in full, with the rest retrieved from reference TRBV19 and TRBJ2-6, is DGGITQSPKYLFRKEGQNVTLSCEQNLNHDAMYWYRQDPGQGLRLIYYSQIVNDFQKGDIAEGYSVSREKKESFPLTVTSAQKNPTAFYLCASTMDRVIGANVLTFGAGSRLTVL.

The chain has TRBV5-5 and TRBJ1-5, with a possible D match to TRBD1 (5 bases). The germline CDR1 and CDR2 sequences are SGHKS and YYEKEE (reference sequence). The CDR3 sequence is 16 residues long. V lost 2 bases and J 0 bases, leaving 12 bases between the germline ends. The DNA for the CDR3 is TGTGCCAGCAGCTTTGACAGCCCTTATAGCAATCAGCCCCAGCATTTT. This gives the protein CASSFDSPYSNQPQHF.

The rearrangement uses TRBV5-5 and TRBJ1-2, with 10 bases matching TRBD1. Looked up from germline, CDR1 is SGHKS and CDR2 is YYEKEE (reference sequence). The CDR3 runs 13 residues. Losses at the gene ends were 4 bases for V and 6 bases for J; bases not matched to a gene: 3. CDR3 sequence (DNA): TGTGCCAGCAGCCTGGGGACAGGGGATGGCTACACCTTC. This sequence encodes CASSLGTGDGYTF.

The gene calls are TRBV6-6 and TRBJ1-4; TRBD1 agrees at 9 bases. The germline gives CDR1 MNHNY, CDR2 SVGAGI (reference sequence). V lost 5 bases and J lost 8; bases outside the gene matches: 15. The CDR3 consists of 17 residues. CDR3 nucleotide sequence: TGTGCCAGCAGTCCGACAGGGGGTCCTTTTCCCCGCGAAAAACTGTTTTTT. Protein sequence: CASSPTGGPFPREKLFF.

This clone was found a few times. The chain links TRBV27 to TRBJ2-3; D not resolved. Germline lookup yields CDR1 MNHEY and CDR2 SMNVEV (reference sequence). Trimming pared 3 bases from V and 8 bases from J, leaving 12 bases between. The CDR3 runs to 13 residues. CDR3 loop: CASSFINRGTQYF. CDR3 coding DNA: TGTGCCAGCAGTTTTATTAATCGCGGTACGCAGTATTTT.

The chain combines TRBV28 with TRBJ2-7; maybe TRBD1 (7 bases). The ends were cut back, 5 bases at V and 0 bases at J, with 20 bases in the middle. In germline, CDR1 is MDHEN, CDR2 SYDVKM. This CDR3 spans 17 amino acids. CDR3 loop: CASSDTAGQGVSYEQYF. The DNA of the CDR3 is TGTGCCAGCAGTGATACCGCGGGGCAGGGGGTCTCCTACGAGCAGTACTTC.

This chain connects TRBV11-3 to TRBJ2-2, with D possibly being TRBD1 (6 bases). Trimming took off 3 bases at V and 5 bases at J, with 13 bases between the two ends. This CDR3 is built from 15 residues. CDR1 is SGHNT, CDR2 YENEEA, per germline. CDR3 loop: CASSFTGTTTGELFF. DNA of the CDR3: TGTGCCAGCAGCTTTACAGGGACCACTACCGGGGAGCTGTTTTTT.